Below, one T cell receptor (beta chain) is given with its context. Its antigen is as yet unknown. Distinct nucleotide sequences in the sample also encode this CDR3. The study ran its PCR with 60 Vbeta and 13 Jbeta primers. Clones were sequenced by immunoSEQ multiplex PCR, and TCRdb holds only the in-frame ones, with some missing. The sample lists some 120,000 clones; about four fifths were seen once. This entry is derived from a study of cytomegalovirus exposure and HLA in healthy donors. Study-wide findings and caveats: The likely origin of a cluster of highly shared sequence variants was a sequencing artifact. Near-uniform donor sequencing depth was presumed by presence/absence analyses. Later, TCR association rates were found to vary by HLA locus, highest for DRB1 and lowest for HLA-C. Reported results showed that the classifier diagnosed cytomegalovirus status with high specificity and sensitivity.

CDR1 GTSNPN and CDR2 SVGIG come from the germline V gene (reference sequence). Trimming at V came to 4 bases and at J to 4 bases, leaving 3 bases not matched to a gene. The CDR3 runs 12 residues. Sequenced input: PBMCs. This clonotype was sampled from a woman in her fifties or sixties in good health and CMV-seropositive. The rearrangement uses TRBV30 and TRBJ2-5; 7 nucleotides match TRBD2. The DNA of the CDR3 is TGTGCCTGGAAAGGCGGGGGAGAGACCCAGTACTTC. Encoded protein: CAWKGGGETQYF.